Below are 2 T cell receptor beta chains sequenced from a single sample in a study of blood T cells in healthy people across ages. Using a J-beta primer mix together with a sample-barcoded 5' primer, a second PCR was run for about 6 to 12 cycles. TCRdb re-called the 5' RACE reads with MiXCR, one entry per CDR3 protein. The sample lists 650,000 to 950,000 distinct CDR3 sequences; about 42% were seen once. The sample consisted of blood. These receptors were collected from a man in his fifties or sixties in good health.

This chain uses TRBV7-3 with TRBJ2-7; D remains ambiguous. V dropped 5 bases and J dropped 7 bases, with 15 bases sitting between them. Germline CDR1 SGHTA, CDR2 FQGTGA. The CDR3 is made up of 13 amino acids. The CDR3 loop is CASSQPEVGEQYF. For the CDR3, the DNA is TGTGCCAGCAGCCAGCCAGAGGTCGGAGAGCAGTACTTC.

In this sample, this clonotype turned up a few times. The V call is TRBV12-3 or TRBV12-4, the J call TRBJ2-1, with unresolved D. CDR3 length: 10 amino acids. The V end was cut by 8 bases, the J end by 8 bases, with 7 bases between. CDR3 nucleotide sequence: TGTGCCAGCTCCAGTGATGAGCAGTTCTTC. This sequence encodes CASSSDEQFF.